This paragraph reports one T cell receptor (beta chain). Its target is not known. Different DNA sequences within this sample yield the same CDR3. Generated by immunoSEQ multiplex PCR, the TCRdb table keeps only in-frame clones and is missing some. Here the sample spans millions of clones, roughly 94% being singletons. This specimen comes from a study of shared clonotypes between healthy human individuals. Naive CD8 cells, CD45RO-negative and positively selected for CCR7, excluded terminally differentiated effector memory CD45RA+ cells. Every one of the donors was a Caucasian adult that lived in Nashville, Tennessee. Whole-study results and caveats: Clonotype sharing among donors was thought likely to change with sequencing depth.

The receptor comes from a young man in good health. Sequenced: naive CD8+ T cells sorted from blood.

The CDR3 loop is CASTEDSYEQYF. The CDR3 nucleotides read TGTGCCAGCACCGAGGACTCCTACGAGCAGTACTTC. The chain is built from TRBV2 and TRBJ2-7; D ambiguous. V was clipped by 7 bases and J by 0 bases, with 7 bases between them. The CDR3 runs 12 residues. CDR1 and CDR2 from the germline V gene are SNHLY and FYNNEI. The full variable domain, rest sourced from reference TRBV2 and TRBJ2-7, is EPEVTQTPSHQVTQMGQEVILRCVPISNHLYFYWYRQILGQKVEFLVSFYNNEISEKSEIFDDQFSVERPDGSNFTLKIRSTKLEDSAMYFCASTEDSYEQYFGPGTRLTVT.